The 17 T cell receptor beta chains presented below share a single source sample, sequenced in a study of T-cell memory formation after mild COVID-19. TCRdb recomputed calls from the 5' RACE reads with MiXCR, one row per CDR3 protein. Here the sample spans 310,000 or so distinct CDR3 sequences, 15% being singletons. The sequenced sample consisted of PBMCs or a T cell subset sorted from them (not recorded which). These receptors were collected from a man between 18 and 35 years old who had mild COVID-19 (a few samples of this study predate the infection). Cell type and time point are not known.

The chain joins TRBV4-3 to TRBJ2-7; D remains unclear. CDR1 and CDR2 (germline): LGHNA, YSLEER. Trimming removed 4 bases from V and 4 bases from J, with 17 bases in between. CDR3 length equals 15 residues. For the CDR3, the DNA is TGCGCCAGCAGCCCGAAGGGCCTGGATGGGTACGAGCAGTACTTC. It codes for CASSPKGLDGYEQYF.

For the CDR3, the DNA is TGTGCCAGCAGTTGGACAGGGAGTAGCGGCTACACCTTC. It translates to CASSWTGSSGYTF. The chain links TRBV25-1 to TRBJ1-2; 8 bases match TRBD1. The length of the CDR3 is 13 residues. V lost 5 bases, J lost 8 bases, and 7 bases stayed unmatched. Germline V gives CDR1 MGHDK, CDR2 SYGVNS.

This clonotype has just a few counts. V gene TRBV13 combines with J gene TRBJ1-6; the match to TRBD1 covers 10 bases. CDR3 length: 16 residues. The germline V gene encodes CDR1 PRHDT and CDR2 FYEKMQ (reference sequence). The V gene end was trimmed by 1 base and the J gene end by 7 bases; junction bases not matched to a gene: 4. CDR3 nucleotide sequence: TGTGCCAGCAGCTTAGCTGGGGACAGGGGAAATTCACCCCTCCACTTT. As protein: CASSLAGDRGNSPLHF.

This clonotype was recorded a few times. This sequence joins TRBV6-5 and TRBJ1-5; D perhaps matches TRBD1 (6 bases). Trimming cost V 5 bases and J 12 bases, with 17 bases left between them. The CDR3 extends over 13 amino acids. Germline V gene sequence: CDR1 MNHEY, CDR2 SVGAGI. CDR3: CASSLQGGSLQHF. CDR3 coding DNA: TGTGCCAGCAGTCTCCAAGGGGGGAGCCTCCAGCATTTT.

This chain uses TRBV5-4 with TRBJ1-1, with 7 positions matching TRBD1. The trim removed 4 bases at V and 7 bases at J, leaving 4 bases unmatched. There are 12 residues in the CDR3. Germline V CDR1 and CDR2: SGHNT, YYREEE (reference sequence). This chain's CDR3 is CASSPRGIEAFF. The CDR3 DNA reads as TGTGCCAGCAGCCCCAGGGGGATTGAAGCTTTCTTT.

This clonotype showed up just a few times. The rearrangement joins TRBV5-1 to TRBJ2-2; D gene uncertain. The CDR3 contains 15 residues. V was shortened by 0 bases and J by 6 bases, with 12 bases between the two germline ends. CDR1 is SGHRS and CDR2 is YFSETQ in the germline V gene. CDR3 region: CASSLAGLRAGELFF. CDR3 DNA sequence: TGCGCCAGCAGCTTGGCCGGATTGCGTGCCGGGGAGCTGTTTTTT. The full variable domain, completed using reference TRBV5-1 and TRBJ2-2, is KAGVTQTPRYLIKTRGQQVTLSCSPISGHRSVSWYQQTPGQGLQFLFEYFSETQRNKGNFPGRFSGRQFSNSRSEMNVSTLELGDSALYLCASSLAGLRAGELFFGEGSRLTVL.

This clonotype showed up many times. V gene TRBV30 combines with J gene TRBJ2-2, with D perhaps matching TRBD1 (6 bases). Germline CDR1 reads GTSNPN; CDR2 reads SVGIG (reference sequence). The CDR3 extends over 13 amino acids. V lost 7 bases and J lost 1, with 10 bases in between. The CDR3, as DNA: TGTGCCTCCCCGACAGGGAACACCGGGGAGCTGTTTTTT. Translation: CASPTGNTGELFF.

This clonotype showed up just a few times. V usage is TRBV2 and J usage is TRBJ2-1; 8 nucleotides match TRBD1. The CDR3 loop spans 15 amino acids. CDR1 is SNHLY, CDR2 FYNNEI, per germline. The J segment lost 4 bases and the V segment lost 0 bases, leaving 2 bases of the junction unmatched. Here the CDR3 reads CASSEARTGYNEQFF. The CDR3 nucleotides read TGTGCCAGCAGTGAAGCCCGGACAGGGTACAATGAGCAGTTCTTC.

This clonotype was counted only a few times. The chain employs TRBV6-5 and TRBJ1-2; D is undetermined. From germline, CDR1 is MNHEY and CDR2 SVGAGI. The CDR3 has 13 amino acids. V lost 8 bases and J lost 3, with 13 bases in between. The DNA of the CDR3 is TGTGCCAGCTCCAGGTTCGGGGACTATGGCTACACCTTC. This gives the protein CASSRFGDYGYTF.

On this clonotype: A junction end diverges from the germline sequence, so it may reflect a read error. This rearrangement joins TRBV9 to TRBJ1-1; no clear D gene. The germline V gene has CDR1 SGDLS and CDR2 YYNGEE. This CDR3 region has 11 residues. CDR3 region: CASSKTGKLLF. CDR3 sequence (DNA): TGTGCCAGCAGCAAGACCGGGAAGCTTCTCTTT.

This clonotype was observed a handful of times. The V and J genes are TRBV6-5 and TRBJ2-4, with 9 bases matching TRBD2. The CDR3 loop spans 16 amino acids. The V and J ends lost 6 bases and 7 bases, in that order; junction bases with no gene match: 13. Germline loops: CDR1 MNHEY, CDR2 SVGAGI. DNA for the CDR3: TGTGCCAGCAGGAGATCTAGCGGGGTAGGGGGGAACATTCAGTACTTC. Encoded protein: CASRRSSGVGGNIQYF.

This clonotype has a handful of counts. V gene TRBV30 combines with J gene TRBJ1-1, with D uncertain. In germline, CDR1 is GTSNPN, CDR2 SVGIG (reference sequence). V was clipped by 0 bases and J by 8 bases, with 7 bases between them. The CDR3 runs 11 residues. The chain's CDR3 is CAWSVFEEAFF. DNA of the CDR3: TGTGCCTGGAGTGTATTTGAAGAAGCTTTCTTT.

In its sample, this clonotype was seen a few times. The chain uses TRBV12-3 or TRBV12-4 and TRBJ2-6; D is uncertain. Trimming stripped 4 bases from V and 2 bases from J, with 12 bases between. This CDR3 comprises 16 residues. The CDR3 loop is CASSSALMAGANVLTF. For the CDR3, the DNA is TGTGCCAGCAGTTCGGCGCTGATGGCTGGGGCCAACGTCCTGACTTTC.

This rearrangement joins TRBV20-1 to TRBJ2-7; D gene uncertain. This CDR3 region has 13 residues. The germline gives CDR1 DFQATT, CDR2 SNEGSKA (reference sequence). The CDR3 bases are TGCAGGGAGAGGAGTGACACGGACTACGAGCAGTACTTC. It encodes CRERSDTDYEQYF.

V gene TRBV6-1 combines with J gene TRBJ2-1; maybe TRBD1 (6 bases). Trimming cost V 10 bases and J 1 base, with 17 bases left between them. The CDR3 sequence is 15 residues long. CDR1 and CDR2 (germline): MNHNS, SASEGT. CDR3 region: CATTLGAASYNEQFF. The DNA for the CDR3 is TGTGCCACCACCCTGGGGGCGGCGTCCTACAATGAGCAGTTCTTC.

This sequence joins TRBV15 and TRBJ2-7, with D possibly TRBD1 on 6 matching bases. V dropped 7 bases and J dropped 6 bases, with 13 bases sitting between them. CDR1 LNHNV and CDR2 YYDKDF come from the germline V gene (reference sequence). This CDR3 region has 12 residues. CDR3 region: CATKRGFGEQYF. CDR3 bases: TGTGCCACCAAGAGGGGGTTTGGCGAGCAGTACTTC.

The rearrangement joins TRBV29-1 to TRBJ2-1; the D gene is possibly TRBD1 (5 bases). The CDR3 is made up of 11 amino acids. The ends were cut back, 5 bases at V and 4 bases at J, with 6 bases in the middle. Germline values: CDR1 SQVTM, CDR2 ANQGSEA. DNA for the CDR3: TGCAGCGTTAACAGGTACAATGAGCAGTTCTTC. It codes for CSVNRYNEQFF.